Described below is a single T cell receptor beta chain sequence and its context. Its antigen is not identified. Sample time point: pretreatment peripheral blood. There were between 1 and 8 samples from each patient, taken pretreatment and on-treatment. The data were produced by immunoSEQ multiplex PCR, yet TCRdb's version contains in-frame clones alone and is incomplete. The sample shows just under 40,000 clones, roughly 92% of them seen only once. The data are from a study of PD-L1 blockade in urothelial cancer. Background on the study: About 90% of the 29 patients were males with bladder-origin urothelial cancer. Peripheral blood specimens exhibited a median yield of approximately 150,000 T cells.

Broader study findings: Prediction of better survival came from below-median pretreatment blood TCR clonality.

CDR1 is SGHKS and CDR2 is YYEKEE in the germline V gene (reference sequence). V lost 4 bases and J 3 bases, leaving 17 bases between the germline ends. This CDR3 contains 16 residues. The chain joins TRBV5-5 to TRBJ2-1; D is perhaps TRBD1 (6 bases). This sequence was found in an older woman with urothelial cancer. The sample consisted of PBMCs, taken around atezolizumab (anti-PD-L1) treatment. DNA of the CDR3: TGTGCCAGCAGCGGCAAACCAGGGGCCTTCTACAATGAGCAGTTCTTC. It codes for CASSGKPGAFYNEQFF.